The rows below give T cell receptor beta chains drawn from one sample of a study of shared clonotypes between healthy human individuals. The assay was immunoSEQ multiplex PCR, and TCRdb's table has in-frame clones only and misses some. The sample includes over 1.5 million clones, 95% to 99% seen only once; the top ten take approximately 0.45%. Specimen: naive CD4+ T cells sorted from blood. Receptors originate from a man aged 25 to 40 in good health. Each CDR3 is given without its conserved first and last residue.

v_call,cdr3_aa
TRBV9,ASSLRLAGGSDEQF
TRBV10-1,ASSERQGAWYTQY
TRBV6-8,ASSGNGGRDEKLF
TRBV4-3,ASSQEFTGGSNQPQH
TRBV2,ASSESGRAYNEQF
TRBV11-3,ASSLGGSSYEQY
TRBV6-5,ASSSLAGVSADTQY
TRBV5-4,ASSRQGGRYQETQY
TRBV28,ASSLLGFYGYT
TRBV30,AWKFGGWDYEQY
TRBV7-3,ASSQWGGNTEAF
TRBV19,ASSTREASSYNEQF
TRBV7-6,ASSLVKLAGDFNEQF
TRBV5-6,ASSPLEKAYEQY